Listed below are T cell receptor beta chains from one sample, sequenced in a study of cytomegalovirus exposure and HLA in healthy donors. The protocol was immunoSEQ multiplex PCR, while the TCRdb copy is restricted to in-frame clones and leaves out a portion. The sample has tens of thousands of clones, 67% seen once. The specimen sequenced was PBMCs. All receptors come from a woman between 45 and 60 years old in good health and CMV-seropositive. CDR3s include the opening cysteine and the closing phenylalanine or tryptophan. The D gene is left open where the match is weak. Clone size is shown for a subset of rows, as once, few, many or a class of expanded clone.

TGTGCCAGCACCCCTAGGGGAGATACGCAGTATTTT,CASTPRGDTQYF,12,-,-,TRBV6-6,TRBJ2-3
TGTGCCAGCAGAGTGGCGAACACTGAAGCTTTCTTT,CASRVANTEAFF,12,-,-,TRBV28,TRBJ1-1
TGTGCCAGCAGTGAAGGGGACAGGGTAAGGTATGGCTACACCTTC,CASSEGDRVRYGYTF,15,TRBD1,-,TRBV6-1,TRBJ1-2
TGTGCCAGCTCTCGATACAGGGGCCTTCGGGAGACCCAGTACTTC,CASSRYRGLRETQYF,15,TRBD1,-,TRBV18,TRBJ2-5
TGTGCCAGTAGTGGTAACACCGGGACTAGCCTAAATGAGCAGTTCTTC,CASSGNTGTSLNEQFF,16,TRBD2,-,TRBV19,TRBJ2-1
TGTGCCAGCAGCCCGCCTAGCGGGGGGGCCTTTCGGGGAGAGACCCAGTACTTC,CASSPPSGGAFRGETQYF,18,TRBD2,-,TRBV9,TRBJ2-5
TGTGCCAGCACGGGGGGCTCTGGGGCCAACGTCCTGACTTTC,CASTGGSGANVLTF,14,TRBD2,-,TRBV28,TRBJ2-6
TGTGCCAGCAGCGGCCGGGACAAGGGGTCCCATGGCTACACCTTC,CASSGRDKGSHGYTF,15,-,once,TRBV13,TRBJ1-2
TGTGCCAGCAGAATAACAGGCACAGATACGCAGTATTTT,CASRITGTDTQYF,13,-,-,TRBV6-4,TRBJ2-3
TGTGCCAGCAGTCAATTAGGGACACCCTCTTCCTACAATGAGCAGTTCTTC,CASSQLGTPSSYNEQFF,17,-,-,TRBV27,TRBJ2-1
TGTGCCAGCTCACCCGAGATGTTCGGTGCTTCCTACGAGCAGTACTTC,CASSPEMFGASYEQYF,16,-,-,TRBV18,TRBJ2-7
TGTGCCAGCAGCGCTACCGAAGCGGGGGGGGAAAAGACCCAGTACTTC,CASSATEAGGEKTQYF,16,TRBD2,-,TRBV13,TRBJ2-5
TGCGCCAGCAGCCACTTATTAACCCAGGGTCGGACTAATGAAAAACTGTTTTTT,CASSHLLTQGRTNEKLFF,18,-,-,TRBV4-1,TRBJ1-4
TGCAGCGTTTACCCGACAGGGGGGGACTATGGCTACACCTTC,CSVYPTGGDYGYTF,14,TRBD1,once,TRBV29-1,TRBJ1-2
TGTGCCAGCAGCAAAGATGTAGCGGGGGGGCTATGTAGCACAGATACGCAGTATTTT,CASSKDVAGGLCSTDTQYF,19,-,-,TRBV21-1,TRBJ2-3
TGTGCCAGCAGTGAAGCGATTAGGGGGTCACGAGGCTACACCTTC,CASSEAIRGSRGYTF,15,-,-,TRBV6-1,TRBJ1-2
TGTGCCAGCAGCTCCGGGACTAGCTTCGAGACCCAGTACTTC,CASSSGTSFETQYF,14,TRBD2,-,TRBV5-5,TRBJ2-5
TGCGCCAGCAGTGAGCTAAGGGGACAGGGGAATGAGCAGTTCTTC,CASSELRGQGNEQFF,15,TRBD1,-,TRBV10-1,TRBJ2-1
TGTGCCAGCAGCCGGGACAGGGGAAAAGGGAGCAATCAGCCCCAGCATTTT,CASSRDRGKGSNQPQHF,17,TRBD1,-,TRBV7-2,TRBJ1-5
TGTGCCAGCAGCGTAGGCGGGGGCTTCAGCACTGAAGCTTTCTTT,CASSVGGGFSTEAFF,15,-,-,TRBV9,TRBJ1-1
TGTGCCAGCAGTGAAGCGCGCAATTCACCCCTCCACTTT,CASSEARNSPLHF,13,-,few,TRBV6-1,TRBJ1-6
TGTGCTAGCAGCTTAGAAGCGGGGAACAATGAGCAGTTCTTC,CASSLEAGNNEQFF,14,TRBD2,few,TRBV7-7,TRBJ2-1
TGTGCCAGCAGCTTATTAACAGACCATGGCTACACCTTC,CASSLLTDHGYTF,13,-,once,TRBV11-1,TRBJ1-2
TGTGCCAGCAGTTGGGGGACAGGGGCGACGAACACTGAAGCTTTCTTT,CASSWGTGATNTEAFF,16,TRBD1,once,TRBV28,TRBJ1-1
TGTGCCAGCAGCCCAGGGGGCCAAGAGACCCAGTACTTC,CASSPGGQETQYF,13,TRBD1,-,TRBV11-3,TRBJ2-5
TGCGCCAGCAGCCAAGGAGGGGGTCAGCCCCAGCATTTT,CASSQGGGQPQHF,13,-,-,TRBV4-1,TRBJ1-5
TGTGCCAGTAGTACACCACGAGGAGCTTTCTTT,CASSTPRGAFF,11,-,-,TRBV19,TRBJ1-1
TGCAGCGTCCGCGGGGACAGGGCGGATGGCTACACCTTC,CSVRGDRADGYTF,13,TRBD1,-,TRBV29-1,TRBJ1-2
TGCAGCGCCACCCTAGCGGGGGCGACCGGGGAGCTGTTTTTT,CSATLAGATGELFF,14,TRBD2,-,TRBV29-1,TRBJ2-2
TGTGCCAGCAGCTTGGGCAGAAGGACTGAAGCTTTCTTT,CASSLGRRTEAFF,13,-,-,TRBV11-2,TRBJ1-1
TGCGCCAGCAGTGTGGGGGCAGTAGGTGAAGCTTTCTTT,CASSVGAVGEAFF,13,-,-,TRBV10-1,TRBJ1-1
TGTGCCAGCAGCGTCCGGGACAGACACTACAATGAGCAGTTCTTC,CASSVRDRHYNEQFF,15,TRBD1,-,TRBV7-3,TRBJ2-1
TGTGCCAGCAGCTTAGATGGGCAGGGGGCCAGCAATCAGCCCCAGCATTTT,CASSLDGQGASNQPQHF,17,TRBD1,-,TRBV7-9,TRBJ1-5
TGTGCCAGCAGTTCGGACAGGAACTATGGCTACACCTTC,CASSSDRNYGYTF,13,TRBD1,-,TRBV27,TRBJ1-2
TGTGCCAGCAGTTTCTACACCGGGGAGCTGTTTTTT,CASSFYTGELFF,12,-,-,TRBV28,TRBJ2-2
TGTGCCAGCCGCCGGGAGGGGGCGGAAGAAGGCTACACCTTC,CASRREGAEEGYTF,14,TRBD1,-,TRBV7-9,TRBJ1-2
TGTGCCAGCAGCTTGGAAACAGGGGCGAACACCGGGGAGCTGTTTTTT,CASSLETGANTGELFF,16,TRBD1,few,TRBV5-6,TRBJ2-2
TGTGCCAGCAGTGATCCGGGACTAGATTATTACAATGAGCAGTTCTTC,CASSDPGLDYYNEQFF,16,TRBD2,once,TRBV6-1,TRBJ2-1
TGCGCCAGCAGCTTGTATGCGGGCACAGATACGCAGTATTTT,CASSLYAGTDTQYF,14,-,once,TRBV5-1,TRBJ2-3
TGTGCCAGCAGTAAACAGGGGACCTATAATTCACCCCTCCACTTT,CASSKQGTYNSPLHF,15,TRBD1,-,TRBV6-1,TRBJ1-6
TGTGCCAGCAGCGGGGGACAGCTAACGTATAACACTGAAGCTTTCTTT,CASSGGQLTYNTEAFF,16,TRBD1,-,TRBV27,TRBJ1-1
TGTGCCAGCAGTGAACTCGGCAGGGGTACTGAAGCTTTCTTT,CASSELGRGTEAFF,14,-,few,TRBV25-1,TRBJ1-1
TGCGCCAGCAGCCAAGATCTGGACAGGGGGAGTAGTGCGATCCCAGAGACCCAGTACTTC,CASSQDLDRGSSAIPETQYF,20,TRBD1,-,TRBV4-1,TRBJ2-5
TGTGCCATCAGTGCGGGGGATCTGAACACTGAAGCTTTCTTT,CAISAGDLNTEAFF,14,-,-,TRBV10-3,TRBJ1-1
TGTGCCAGCAGCCACCCAGAAGACAGCGGGGGGGCCTTCGGGGAGCTGTTTTTT,CASSHPEDSGGAFGELFF,18,TRBD2,-,TRBV9,TRBJ2-2
TGCAGCGCCTCCCGGTTTCGGGAGACCCAGTACTTC,CSASRFRETQYF,12,-,-,TRBV29-1,TRBJ2-5
TGTGCCAGCAGCCAAGGATGGGCGGGGGAGACTGAAGCTTTCTTT,CASSQGWAGETEAFF,15,-,-,TRBV14,TRBJ1-1
TGTGCCAGCAGTTTTGCCGGACAGGGGTTCGATGAGCAGTTCTTC,CASSFAGQGFDEQFF,15,TRBD1,-,TRBV28,TRBJ2-1
TGTGCCTGGACGGGGGACCTACCGGGACAGGTTCTCACTGAAGCTTTCTTT,CAWTGDLPGQVLTEAFF,17,TRBD1,-,TRBV30,TRBJ1-1
TGTGCCAGCAGTCAGGGAAACACTGAAGCTTTCTTT,CASSQGNTEAFF,12,-,-,TRBV27,TRBJ1-1
TGCGCCAGCAGTACGACTAGCGGATACAATGAGCAGTTCTTC,CASSTTSGYNEQFF,14,TRBD2,once,TRBV10-1,TRBJ2-1
TGTGCCAGCAGCCCCCGGGACAGGGCAAACACTGAAGCTTTCTTT,CASSPRDRANTEAFF,15,TRBD1,-,TRBV5-6,TRBJ1-1
TGTGCCAGCCCGTACGGGGGAAAAATGAACACTGAAGCTTTCTTT,CASPYGGKMNTEAFF,15,-,-,TRBV2,TRBJ1-1
TGTGCCAGCAGCTTGGGCCGAAACAATGAGCAGTTCTTC,CASSLGRNNEQFF,13,-,-,TRBV7-3,TRBJ2-1
TGTGCCAGCAGTTTTGGAGGGGAGACCCAGTACTTC,CASSFGGETQYF,12,-,-,TRBV27,TRBJ2-5
TGCGCCAGCAGCTTGGACCCGGTGCAAGAGACCCAGTACTTC,CASSLDPVQETQYF,14,-,-,TRBV5-1,TRBJ2-5
TGTGCCAGCAGCTTAGGGGGTGGGGACAGGGTTGTTACTGAAGCTTTCTTT,CASSLGGGDRVVTEAFF,17,TRBD1,-,TRBV11-2,TRBJ1-1